The entry below describes one T cell receptor beta chain. Two negative PCRs, clearance, or symptom resolution had been documented for recovered Cohort 3 donors. The data were obtained in a study of blood T cell repertoires in COVID-19. Study-level background: The analysed material was cDNA or gDNA that came from T cells, B-cell-depleted T cells, or PBMCs.

This CDR3 region has 14 residues. The ends were cut back, 5 bases at V and 5 bases at J, with 16 bases in the middle. Germline assignment: CDR1 SGHTA and CDR2 FQGTGA. Generated by immunoSEQ multiplex PCR, the TCRdb table keeps only in-frame clones and is missing some. The sample consists of roughly 130,000 clones, 75% to 90% of them appearing once. The J gene is TRBJ2-7, the V gene TRBV7-3; a weak D match, TRBD2 (6 bases). Sequencing used PBMCs or T cells enriched from blood (not recorded which). The receptor's source is a woman aged 50 to 65 who had recovered from COVID-19. This chain's CDR3 is CASSQTGVGDEQYF. The CDR3 nucleotides are TGTGCCAGCAGCCAAACGGGGGTGGGAGACGAGCAGTACTTC. Drawing the rest from reference TRBV7-3 and TRBJ2-7, the complete variable domain is GAGVSQTPSNKVTEKGKYVELRCDPISGHTALYWYRQSLGQGPEFLIYFQGTGAADDSGLPNDRFFAVRPEGSVSTLKIQRTERGDSAVYLCASSQTGVGDEQYFGPGTRLTVT.